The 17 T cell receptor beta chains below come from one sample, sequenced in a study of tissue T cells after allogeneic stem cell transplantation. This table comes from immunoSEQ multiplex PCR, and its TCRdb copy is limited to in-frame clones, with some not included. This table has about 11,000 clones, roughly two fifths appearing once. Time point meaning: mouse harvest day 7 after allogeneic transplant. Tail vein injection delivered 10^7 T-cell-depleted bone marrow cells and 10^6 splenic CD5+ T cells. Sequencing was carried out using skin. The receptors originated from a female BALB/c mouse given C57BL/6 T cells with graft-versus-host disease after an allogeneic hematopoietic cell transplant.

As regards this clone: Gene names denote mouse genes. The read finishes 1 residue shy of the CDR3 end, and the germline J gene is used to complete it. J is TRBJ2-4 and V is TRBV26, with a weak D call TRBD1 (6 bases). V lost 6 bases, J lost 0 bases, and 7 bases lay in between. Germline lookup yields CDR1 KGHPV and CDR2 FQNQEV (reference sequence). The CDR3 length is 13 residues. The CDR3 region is CASRGQSQNTLYF. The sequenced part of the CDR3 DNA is TGTGCCAGCAGGGGACAAAGTCAAAACACCTTGTAC.

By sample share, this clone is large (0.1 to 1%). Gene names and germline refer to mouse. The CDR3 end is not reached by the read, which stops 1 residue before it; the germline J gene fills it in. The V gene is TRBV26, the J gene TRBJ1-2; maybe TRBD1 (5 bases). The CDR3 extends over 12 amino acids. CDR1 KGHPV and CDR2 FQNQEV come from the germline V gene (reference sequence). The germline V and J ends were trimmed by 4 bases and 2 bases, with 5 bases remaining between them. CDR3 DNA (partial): TGTGCCAGCAGTCGACAGAACTCCGACTACACC. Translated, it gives CASSRQNSDYT. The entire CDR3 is CASSRQNSDYTF.

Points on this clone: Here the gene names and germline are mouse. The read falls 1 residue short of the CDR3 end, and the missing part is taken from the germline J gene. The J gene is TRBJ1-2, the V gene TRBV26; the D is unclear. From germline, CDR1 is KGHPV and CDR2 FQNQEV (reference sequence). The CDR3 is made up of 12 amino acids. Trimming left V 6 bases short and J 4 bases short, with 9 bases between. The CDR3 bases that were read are TGTGCCAGCAGCCTTACAGCCTCCGACTACACC. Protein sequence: CASSLTASDYT. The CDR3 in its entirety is CASSLTASDYTF.

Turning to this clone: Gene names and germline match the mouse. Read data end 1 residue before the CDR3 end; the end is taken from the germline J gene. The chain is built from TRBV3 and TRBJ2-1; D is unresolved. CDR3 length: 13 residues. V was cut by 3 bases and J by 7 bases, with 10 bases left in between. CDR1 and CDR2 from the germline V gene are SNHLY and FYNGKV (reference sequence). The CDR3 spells CASSLTSGAEQFF. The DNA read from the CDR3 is TGTGCCAGCAGCTTGACATCGGGGGCTGAGCAGTTC.

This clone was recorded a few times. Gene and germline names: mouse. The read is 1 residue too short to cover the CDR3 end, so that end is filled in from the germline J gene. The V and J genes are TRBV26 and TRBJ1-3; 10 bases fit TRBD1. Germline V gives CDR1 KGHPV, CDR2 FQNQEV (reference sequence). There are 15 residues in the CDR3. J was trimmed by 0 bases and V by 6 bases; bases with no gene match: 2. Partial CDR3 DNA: TGTGCCAGCAGCCGGACAGGGGGTTCTGGAAATACGCTCTAT. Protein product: CASSRTGGSGNTLY. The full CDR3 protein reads CASSRTGGSGNTLYF.

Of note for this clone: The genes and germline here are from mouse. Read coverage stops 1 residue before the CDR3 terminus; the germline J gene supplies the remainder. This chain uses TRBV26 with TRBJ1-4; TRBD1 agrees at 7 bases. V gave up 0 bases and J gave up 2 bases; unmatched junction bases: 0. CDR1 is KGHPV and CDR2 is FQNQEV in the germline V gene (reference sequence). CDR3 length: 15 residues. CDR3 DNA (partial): TGTGCCAGCAGTCTGTCCAGGGGGTCCAACGAAAGATTATTT. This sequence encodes CASSLSRGSNERLF. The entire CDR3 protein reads CASSLSRGSNERLFF.

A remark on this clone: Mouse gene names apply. The sequenced CDR3 bases are TGTGCCAGCAGCCAAGGGACTGGGTCTAGTGCAGAAACGCTGTAT. It translates to CASSQGTGSSAETLY. The entire CDR3 protein reads CASSQGTGSSAETLYF. The rearrangement joins TRBV5 to TRBJ2-3; 8 positions match TRBD2. From the germline J gene comes the end of the CDR3, since the read stops 1 residue before it. With V trimmed by 1 base and J by 0 bases, 3 bases remained unmatched. CDR1 LGHNA and CDR2 YNLKQL come from the germline V gene (reference sequence). This CDR3 has 16 amino acids.

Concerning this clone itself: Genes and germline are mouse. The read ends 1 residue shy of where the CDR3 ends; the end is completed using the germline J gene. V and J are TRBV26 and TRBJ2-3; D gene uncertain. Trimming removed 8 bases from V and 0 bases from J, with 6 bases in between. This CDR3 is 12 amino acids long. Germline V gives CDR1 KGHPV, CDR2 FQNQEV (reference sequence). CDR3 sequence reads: CASRGSAETLYF. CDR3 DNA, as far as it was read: TGTGCCAGCCGAGGCAGTGCAGAAACGCTGTAT.

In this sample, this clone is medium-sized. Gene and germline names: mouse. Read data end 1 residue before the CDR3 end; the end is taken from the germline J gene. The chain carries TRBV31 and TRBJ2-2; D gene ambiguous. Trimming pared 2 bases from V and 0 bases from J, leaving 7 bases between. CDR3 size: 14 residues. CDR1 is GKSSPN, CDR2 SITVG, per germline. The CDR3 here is CAWSRSSNTGQLYF. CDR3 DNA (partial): TGTGCCTGGAGTAGGAGCTCAAACACCGGGCAGCTCTAC.

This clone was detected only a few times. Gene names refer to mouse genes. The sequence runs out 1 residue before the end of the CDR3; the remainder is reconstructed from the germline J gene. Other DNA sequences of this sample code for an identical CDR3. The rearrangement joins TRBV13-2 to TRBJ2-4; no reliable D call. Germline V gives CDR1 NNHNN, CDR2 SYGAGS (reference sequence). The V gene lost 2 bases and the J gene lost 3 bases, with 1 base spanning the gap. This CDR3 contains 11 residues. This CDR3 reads CASGEQNTLYF. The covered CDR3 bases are TGTGCCAGCGGTGAACAAAACACCTTGTAC.

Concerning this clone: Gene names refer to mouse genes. The part of the CDR3 DNA that was read is TGTGCCAGCAGCCAAGAAGGCAACTCCGACTACACC. Translating it yields CASSQEGNSDYT. The complete CDR3 protein is CASSQEGNSDYTF. This sequence joins TRBV2 and TRBJ1-2; unclear D gene. With the read ending 1 residue before the CDR3 end, the germline J gene is used to fill in that end. The germline V gene has CDR1 LGHNA and CDR2 YSYQKL. The CDR3 length is 13 residues. V lost 0 bases and J lost 2, with 4 bases in between.

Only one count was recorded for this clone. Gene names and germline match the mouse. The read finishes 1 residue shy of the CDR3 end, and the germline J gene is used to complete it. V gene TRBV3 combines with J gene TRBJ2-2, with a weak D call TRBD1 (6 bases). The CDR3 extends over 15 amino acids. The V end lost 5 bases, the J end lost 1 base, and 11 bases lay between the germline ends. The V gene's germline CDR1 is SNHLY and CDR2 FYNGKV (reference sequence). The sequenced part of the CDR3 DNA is TGTGCCAGCAGCCTCCGGGACAAAAACACCGGGCAGCTCTAC. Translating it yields CASSLRDKNTGQLY. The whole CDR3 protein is CASSLRDKNTGQLYF.

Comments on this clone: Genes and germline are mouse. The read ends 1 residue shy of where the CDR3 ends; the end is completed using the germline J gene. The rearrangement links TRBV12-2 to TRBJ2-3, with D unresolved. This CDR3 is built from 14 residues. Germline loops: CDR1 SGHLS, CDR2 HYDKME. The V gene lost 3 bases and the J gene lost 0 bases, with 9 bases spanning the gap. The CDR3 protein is CASSSGNSAETLYF. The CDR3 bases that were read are TGTGCCAGCTCTTCCGGGAATAGTGCAGAAACGCTGTAT.

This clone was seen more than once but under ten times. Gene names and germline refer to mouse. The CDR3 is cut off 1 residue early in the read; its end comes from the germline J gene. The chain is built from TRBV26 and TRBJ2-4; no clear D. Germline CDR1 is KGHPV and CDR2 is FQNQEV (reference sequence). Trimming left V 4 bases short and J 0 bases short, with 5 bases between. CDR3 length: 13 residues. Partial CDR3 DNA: TGTGCCAGCAGTCGACATAGTCAAAACACCTTGTAC. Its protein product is CASSRHSQNTLY. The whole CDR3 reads CASSRHSQNTLYF.

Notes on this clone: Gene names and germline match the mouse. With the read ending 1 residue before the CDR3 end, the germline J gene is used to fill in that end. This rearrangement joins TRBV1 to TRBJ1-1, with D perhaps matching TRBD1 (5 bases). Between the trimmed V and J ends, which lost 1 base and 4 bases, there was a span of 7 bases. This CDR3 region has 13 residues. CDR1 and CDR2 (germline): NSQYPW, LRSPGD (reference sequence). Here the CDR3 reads CTCSAAGGTEVFF. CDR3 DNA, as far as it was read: TGCACCTGCAGTGCAGCTGGGGGCACAGAAGTCTTC.

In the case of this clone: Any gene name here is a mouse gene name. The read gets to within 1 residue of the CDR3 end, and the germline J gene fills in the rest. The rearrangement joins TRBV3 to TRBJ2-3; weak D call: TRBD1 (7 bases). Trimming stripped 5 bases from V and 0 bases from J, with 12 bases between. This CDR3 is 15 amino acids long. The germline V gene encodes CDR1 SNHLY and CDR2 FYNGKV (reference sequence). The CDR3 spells CASSRGGLSAETLYF. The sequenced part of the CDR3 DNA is TGTGCCAGCAGCCGAGGGGGCCTTAGTGCAGAAACGCTGTAT.

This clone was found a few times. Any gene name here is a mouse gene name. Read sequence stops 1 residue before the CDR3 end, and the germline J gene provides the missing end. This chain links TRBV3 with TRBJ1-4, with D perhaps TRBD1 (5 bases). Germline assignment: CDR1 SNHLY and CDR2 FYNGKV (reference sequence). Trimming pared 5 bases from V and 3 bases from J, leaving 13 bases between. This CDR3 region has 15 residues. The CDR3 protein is CASSPPQGTNERLFF. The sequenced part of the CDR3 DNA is TGTGCCAGCAGCCCCCCCCAGGGAACCAACGAAAGATTATTT.